These T cell receptor beta chains were read from a single sample in a study of regulatory T cells in long-lasting Graves disease. TCRdb reprocessed the multiplex PCR reads with MiXCR, giving one entry per CDR3 protein. There are around 450,000 distinct CDR3 sequences in the sample; 20% to 25% occur only once, and over 6% lies in the top ten. The sequenced sample was peripheral blood mononuclear cells (PBMCs), obtained when the disease was refractory, from a patient treated with antithyroid drugs. The receptor source for this set is a female donor with Graves disease. Both conserved end residues are part of each CDR3. The D gene is left open where the match is weak. Clone size is shown for a subset of rows, as once, few, many or a class of expanded clone.

DNA	CDR3	J	size	V	D
TGTGCCAGTAGCCTAAATGTTGGAAACCGCCCCTATGGCTACACCTTC	CASSLNVGNRPYGYTF	TRBJ1-2	.	TRBV19	.
TGTGCCTGGAGTAAAGAGGGAGACTATGGCTACACCTTC	CAWSKEGDYGYTF	TRBJ1-2	few	TRBV30	.
TGTGCCAGCAGTGAAGGGGCTTATGAAGCTTTCTTT	CASSEGAYEAFF	TRBJ1-1	.	TRBV2	.
TGCGCCAGCAGCCAGGACGGGGGCCGGTACGAGCAGTACTTC	CASSQDGGRYEQYF	TRBJ2-7	few	TRBV5-1	.
TGTGCCAGCAGGAGGACCGCATTCAATCAGCCCCAGCATTTT	CASRRTAFNQPQHF	TRBJ1-5	many	TRBV2	.
TGTGCCAGCAGCCATACCCACACCGGGGAGCTGTTTTTT	CASSHTHTGELFF	TRBJ2-2	few	TRBV3-1	.
TGTGCCAGTAGACGGGCCTCGAACACTGAAGCTTTCTTT	CASRRASNTEAFF	TRBJ1-1	.	TRBV19	.
TGTGCCAGCAGCCATAGAGGAGATACGCAGTATTTT	CASSHRGDTQYF	TRBJ2-3	.	TRBV14	.
TGCGCCAGCAGCGGCGGGGGCCTCTCCTACGAGCAGTACTTC	CASSGGGLSYEQYF	TRBJ2-7	.	TRBV5-1	.
TGTGCCAGCAGTTTCGGGGGGATACAGTATGGCTACACCTTC	CASSFGGIQYGYTF	TRBJ1-2	few	TRBV25-1	.
TGTGCCAGCAGTCCCCAGCGCGGAGGCACAGATACGCAGTATTTT	CASSPQRGGTDTQYF	TRBJ2-3	.	TRBV27	.
TGTGCCAGCAGTGAACGGATGCACTCCTATAATTCACCCCTCCACTTT	CASSERMHSYNSPLHF	TRBJ1-6	many	TRBV6-1	.